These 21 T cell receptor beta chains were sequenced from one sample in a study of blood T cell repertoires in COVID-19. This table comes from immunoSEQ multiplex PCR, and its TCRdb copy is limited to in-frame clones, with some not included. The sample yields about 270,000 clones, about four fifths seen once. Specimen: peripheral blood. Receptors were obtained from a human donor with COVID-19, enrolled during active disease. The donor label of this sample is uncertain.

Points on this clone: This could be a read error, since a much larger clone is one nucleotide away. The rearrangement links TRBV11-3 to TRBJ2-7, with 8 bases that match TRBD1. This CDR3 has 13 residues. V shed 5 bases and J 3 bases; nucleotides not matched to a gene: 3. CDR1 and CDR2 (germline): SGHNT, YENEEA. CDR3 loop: CASSRGQGYEQYF. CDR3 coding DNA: TGTGCCAGCAGCCGCGGACAGGGCTACGAGCAGTACTTC.

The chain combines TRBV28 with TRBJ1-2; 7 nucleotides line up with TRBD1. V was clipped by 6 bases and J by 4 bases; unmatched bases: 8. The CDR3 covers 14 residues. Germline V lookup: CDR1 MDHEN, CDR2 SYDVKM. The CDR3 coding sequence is TGTGCCAGCAGCAGGGCGGACAGGATCTATGGCTACACCTTC. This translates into CASSRADRIYGYTF.

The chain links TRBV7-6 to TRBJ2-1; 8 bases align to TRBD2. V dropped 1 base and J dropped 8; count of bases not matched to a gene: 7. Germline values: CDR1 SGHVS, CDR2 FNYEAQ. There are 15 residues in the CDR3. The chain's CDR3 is CASSLGAGVVDEQFF. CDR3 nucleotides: TGTGCCAGCAGCTTAGGAGCGGGAGTGGTTGATGAGCAGTTCTTC.

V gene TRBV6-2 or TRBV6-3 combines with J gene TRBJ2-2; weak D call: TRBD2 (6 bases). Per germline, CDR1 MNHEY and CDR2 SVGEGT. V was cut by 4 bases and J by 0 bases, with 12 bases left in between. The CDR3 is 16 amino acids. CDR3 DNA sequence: TGTGCCAGCAGTTGGTCGGGAGTGGCGAACACCGGGGAGCTGTTTTTT. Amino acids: CASSWSGVANTGELFF.

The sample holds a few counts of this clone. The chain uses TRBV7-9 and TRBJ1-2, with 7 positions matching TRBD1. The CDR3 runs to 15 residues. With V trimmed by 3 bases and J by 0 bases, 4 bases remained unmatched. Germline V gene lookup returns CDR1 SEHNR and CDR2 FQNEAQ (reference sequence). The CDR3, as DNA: TGTGCCAGCAGCTTCGGACAGGCGCCTAACTATGGCTACACCTTC. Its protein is CASSFGQAPNYGYTF.

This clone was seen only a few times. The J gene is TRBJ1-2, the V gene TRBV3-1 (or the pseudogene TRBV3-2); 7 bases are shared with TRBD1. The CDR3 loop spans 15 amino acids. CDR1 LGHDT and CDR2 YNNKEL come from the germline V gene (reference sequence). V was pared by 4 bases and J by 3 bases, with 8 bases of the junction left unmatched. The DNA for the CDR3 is TGTGCCAGCAGCCCCAGAGGGACAGACCACTATGGCTACACCTTC. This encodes CASSPRGTDHYGYTF.

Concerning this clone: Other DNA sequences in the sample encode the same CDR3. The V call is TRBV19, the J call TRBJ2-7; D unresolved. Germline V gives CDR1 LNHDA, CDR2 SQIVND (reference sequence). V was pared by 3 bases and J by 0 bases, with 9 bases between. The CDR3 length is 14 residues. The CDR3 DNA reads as TGTGCCAGTAGTATGGGCCAGAACTCCTACGAGCAGTACTTC. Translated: CASSMGQNSYEQYF. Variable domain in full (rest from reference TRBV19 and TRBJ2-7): DGGITQSPKYLFRKEGQNVTLSCEQNLNHDAMYWYRQDPGQGLRLIYYSQIVNDFQKGDIAEGYSVSREKKESFPLTVTSAQKNPTAFYLCASSMGQNSYEQYFGPGTRLTVT.

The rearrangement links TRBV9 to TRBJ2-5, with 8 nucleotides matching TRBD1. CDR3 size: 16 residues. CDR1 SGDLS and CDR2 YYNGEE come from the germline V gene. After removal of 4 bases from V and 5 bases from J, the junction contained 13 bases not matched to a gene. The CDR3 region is CASSLIGAGGLETQYF. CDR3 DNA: TGTGCCAGCAGCCTCATAGGGGCAGGGGGCCTGGAGACCCAGTACTTC.

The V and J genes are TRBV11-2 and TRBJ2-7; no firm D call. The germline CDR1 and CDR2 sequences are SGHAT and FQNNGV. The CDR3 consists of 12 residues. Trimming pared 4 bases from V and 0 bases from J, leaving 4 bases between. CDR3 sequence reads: CASSSISYEQYF. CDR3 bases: TGTGCCAGCAGCTCCATCTCCTACGAGCAGTACTTC.

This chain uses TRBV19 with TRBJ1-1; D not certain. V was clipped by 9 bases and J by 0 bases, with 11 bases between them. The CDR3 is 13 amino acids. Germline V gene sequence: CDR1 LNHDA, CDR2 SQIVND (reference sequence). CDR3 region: CASLRTLNTEAFF. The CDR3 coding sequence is TGTGCCAGCCTCAGAACCCTGAACACTGAAGCTTTCTTT.

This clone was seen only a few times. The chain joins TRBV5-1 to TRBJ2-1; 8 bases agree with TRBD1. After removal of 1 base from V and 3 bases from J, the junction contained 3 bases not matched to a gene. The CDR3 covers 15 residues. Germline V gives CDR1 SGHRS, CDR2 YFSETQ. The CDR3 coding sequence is TGCGCCAGCAGCTTGAGGACAGGGAACTACAATGAGCAGTTCTTC. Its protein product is CASSLRTGNYNEQFF.

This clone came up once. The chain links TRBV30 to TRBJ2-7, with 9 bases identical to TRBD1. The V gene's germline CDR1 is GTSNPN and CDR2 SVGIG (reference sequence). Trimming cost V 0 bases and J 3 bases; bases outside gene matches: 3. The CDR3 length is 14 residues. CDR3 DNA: TGTGCCTGGAGTGTGGGGACAGGGCTCTACGAGCAGTACTTC. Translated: CAWSVGTGLYEQYF.

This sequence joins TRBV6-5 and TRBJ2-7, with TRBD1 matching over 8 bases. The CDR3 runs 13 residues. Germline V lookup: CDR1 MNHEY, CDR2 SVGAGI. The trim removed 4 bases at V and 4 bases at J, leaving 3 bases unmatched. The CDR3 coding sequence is TGTGCCAGCAGTTCCGGGACAGGTTACGAGCAGTACTTC. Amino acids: CASSSGTGYEQYF.

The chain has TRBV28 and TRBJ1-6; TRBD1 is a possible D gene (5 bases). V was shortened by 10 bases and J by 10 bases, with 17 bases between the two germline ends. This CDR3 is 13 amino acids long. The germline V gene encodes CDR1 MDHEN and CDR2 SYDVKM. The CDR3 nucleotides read TGTGCCAACTACGGGGCAGGGAGGTCACCCCTCCACTTT. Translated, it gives CANYGAGRSPLHF.

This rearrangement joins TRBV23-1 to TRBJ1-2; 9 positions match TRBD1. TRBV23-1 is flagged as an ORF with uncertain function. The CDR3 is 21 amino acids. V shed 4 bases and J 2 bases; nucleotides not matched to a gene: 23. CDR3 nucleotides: TGCGCCAGCAGTCCTCAAAGTTCGAACGGGACAGGGAGTATCGTAAACTATGGCTACACCTTC. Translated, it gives CASSPQSSNGTGSIVNYGYTF.

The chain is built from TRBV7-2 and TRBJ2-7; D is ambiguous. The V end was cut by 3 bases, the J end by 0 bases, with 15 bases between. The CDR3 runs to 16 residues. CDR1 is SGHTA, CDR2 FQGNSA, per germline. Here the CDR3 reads CASSFIGGISSYEQYF. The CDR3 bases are TGTGCCAGCAGCTTCATCGGCGGCATTAGCTCCTACGAGCAGTACTTC.

CDR3 loop: CASSVGLAENEQYF. In DNA, the CDR3 is TGTGCCAGCAGCGTAGGACTAGCGGAGAACGAGCAGTACTTC. The chain links TRBV9 to TRBJ2-7, with 9 bases that match TRBD2. Per the germline V gene, CDR1 is SGDLS and CDR2 is YYNGEE. V was pared by 0 bases and J by 5 bases, with 3 bases of the junction left unmatched. This CDR3 comprises 14 residues.

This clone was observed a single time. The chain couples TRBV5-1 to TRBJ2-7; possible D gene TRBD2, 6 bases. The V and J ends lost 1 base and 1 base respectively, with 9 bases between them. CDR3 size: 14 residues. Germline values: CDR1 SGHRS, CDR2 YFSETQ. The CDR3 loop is CASSLLRESYEQYF. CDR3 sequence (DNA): TGCGCCAGCAGCTTGTTACGGGAGTCCTACGAGCAGTACTTC.

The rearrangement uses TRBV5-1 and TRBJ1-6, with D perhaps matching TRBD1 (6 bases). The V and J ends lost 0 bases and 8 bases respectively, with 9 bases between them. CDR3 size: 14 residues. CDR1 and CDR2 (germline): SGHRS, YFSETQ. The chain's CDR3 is CASSLEQGHSPLHF. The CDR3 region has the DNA TGCGCCAGCAGCTTGGAACAGGGACATTCACCCCTCCACTTT. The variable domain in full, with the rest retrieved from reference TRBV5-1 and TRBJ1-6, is KAGVTQTPRYLIKTRGQQVTLSCSPISGHRSVSWYQQTPGQGLQFLFEYFSETQRNKGNFPGRFSGRQFSNSRSEMNVSTLELGDSALYLCASSLEQGHSPLHFGNGTRLTVT.

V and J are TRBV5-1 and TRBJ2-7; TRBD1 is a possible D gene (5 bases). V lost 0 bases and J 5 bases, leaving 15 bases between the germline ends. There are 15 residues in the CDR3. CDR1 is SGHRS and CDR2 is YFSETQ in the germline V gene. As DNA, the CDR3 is TGCGCCAGCAGCTTGGCCTCCAGCAGGGTAGACGAGCAGTACTTC. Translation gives CASSLASSRVDEQYF. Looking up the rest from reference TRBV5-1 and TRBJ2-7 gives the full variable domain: KAGVTQTPRYLIKTRGQQVTLSCSPISGHRSVSWYQQTPGQGLQFLFEYFSETQRNKGNFPGRFSGRQFSNSRSEMNVSTLELGDSALYLCASSLASSRVDEQYFGPGTRLTVT.

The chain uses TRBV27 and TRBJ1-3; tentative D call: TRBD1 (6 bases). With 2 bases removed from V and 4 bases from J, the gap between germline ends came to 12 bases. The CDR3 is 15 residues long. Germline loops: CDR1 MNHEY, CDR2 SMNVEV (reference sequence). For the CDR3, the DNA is TGTGCCAGCAGTTTAGCCCTGGGGACAGGAAACACCATATATTTT. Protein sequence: CASSLALGTGNTIYF.